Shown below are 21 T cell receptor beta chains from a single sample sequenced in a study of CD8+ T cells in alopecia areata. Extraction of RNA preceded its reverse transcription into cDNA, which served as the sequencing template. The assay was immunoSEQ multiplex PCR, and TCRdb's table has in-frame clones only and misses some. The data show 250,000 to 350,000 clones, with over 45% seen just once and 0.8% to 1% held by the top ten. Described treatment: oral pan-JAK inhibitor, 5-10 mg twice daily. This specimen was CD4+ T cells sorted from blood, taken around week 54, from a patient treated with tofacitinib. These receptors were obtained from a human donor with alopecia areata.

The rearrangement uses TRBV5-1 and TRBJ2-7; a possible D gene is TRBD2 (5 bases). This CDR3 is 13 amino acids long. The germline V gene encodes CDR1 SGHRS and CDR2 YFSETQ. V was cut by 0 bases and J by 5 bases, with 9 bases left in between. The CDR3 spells CASSLVEGDEQYF. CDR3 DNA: TGCGCCAGCAGCTTGGTAGAGGGAGACGAGCAGTACTTC.

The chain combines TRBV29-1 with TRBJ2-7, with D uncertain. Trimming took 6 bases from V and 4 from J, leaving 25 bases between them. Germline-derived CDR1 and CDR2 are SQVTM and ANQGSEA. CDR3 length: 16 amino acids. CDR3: CSVAYPVGRRLYEQYF. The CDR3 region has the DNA TGCAGCGTCGCCTATCCCGTGGGTCGGAGATTATACGAGCAGTACTTC.

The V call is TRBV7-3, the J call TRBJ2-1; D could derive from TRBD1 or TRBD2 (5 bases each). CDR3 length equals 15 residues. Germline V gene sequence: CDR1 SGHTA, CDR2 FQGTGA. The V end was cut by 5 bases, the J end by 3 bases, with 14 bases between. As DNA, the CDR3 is TGTGCCAGCAGCCTTGGGACGGCTTTCTACAATGAGCAGTTCTTC. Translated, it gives CASSLGTAFYNEQFF.

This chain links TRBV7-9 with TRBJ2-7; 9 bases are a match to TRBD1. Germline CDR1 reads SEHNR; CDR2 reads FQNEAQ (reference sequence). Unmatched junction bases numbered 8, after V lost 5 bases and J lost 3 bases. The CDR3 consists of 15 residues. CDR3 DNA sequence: TGTGCCAGCAGCCCCCCGGGGGACAGGGTCTACGAGCAGTACTTC. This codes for CASSPPGDRVYEQYF.

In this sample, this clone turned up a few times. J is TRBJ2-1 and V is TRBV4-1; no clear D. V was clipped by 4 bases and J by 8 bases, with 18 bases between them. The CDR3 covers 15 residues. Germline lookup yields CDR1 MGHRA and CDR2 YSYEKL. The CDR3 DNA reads TGCGCCAGCAGCCCTCAAGATGCAATAGCACATGAGCAGTTCTTC. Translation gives CASSPQDAIAHEQFF.

CDR3: CAWSVGSPYEQYF. Written as DNA, the CDR3 is TGTGCCTGGAGTGTAGGGAGCCCCTACGAGCAGTACTTC. The chain couples TRBV30 to TRBJ2-7; possibly TRBD2 for D (5 bases). This CDR3 spans 13 amino acids. Germline CDR1 is GTSNPN and CDR2 is SVGIG (reference sequence). V shed 0 bases and J shed 2 bases, with 8 bases lying between them.

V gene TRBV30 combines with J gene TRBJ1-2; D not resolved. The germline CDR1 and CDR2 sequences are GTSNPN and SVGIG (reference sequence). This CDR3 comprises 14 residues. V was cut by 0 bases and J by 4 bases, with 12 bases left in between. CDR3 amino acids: CAWSVWADAYGYTF. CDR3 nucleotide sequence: TGTGCCTGGAGTGTCTGGGCCGACGCCTATGGCTACACCTTC.

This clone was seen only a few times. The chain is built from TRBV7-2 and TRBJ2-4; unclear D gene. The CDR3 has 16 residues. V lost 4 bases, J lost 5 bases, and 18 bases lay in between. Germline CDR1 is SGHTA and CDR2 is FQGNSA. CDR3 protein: CASSSPTRILQNIQYF. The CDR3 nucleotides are TGTGCCAGCAGCTCTCCGACAAGGATACTTCAAAACATTCAGTACTTC.

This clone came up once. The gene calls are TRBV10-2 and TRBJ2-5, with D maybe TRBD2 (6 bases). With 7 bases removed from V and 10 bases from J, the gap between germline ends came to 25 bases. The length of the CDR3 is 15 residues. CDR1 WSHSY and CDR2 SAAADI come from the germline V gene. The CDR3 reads CASNPGRLPNRGQYF. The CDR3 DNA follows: TGCGCCAGCAACCCAGGGAGGTTACCCAATCGTGGCCAGTACTTC.

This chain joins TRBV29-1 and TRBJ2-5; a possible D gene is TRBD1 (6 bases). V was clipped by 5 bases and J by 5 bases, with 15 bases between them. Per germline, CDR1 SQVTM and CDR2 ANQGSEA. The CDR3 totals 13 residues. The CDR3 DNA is TGCAGCGTTCGCCAGGGGCGGATGGAGACCCAGTACTTC. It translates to CSVRQGRMETQYF.

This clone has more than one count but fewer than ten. Here the CDR3 DNA reads TGTGCCAGCAGCGTAGGGGCGGGGACTGAAGCTTTCTTT. This translates into CASSVGAGTEAFF. This chain joins TRBV9 and TRBJ1-1; D gene unclear. The V and J ends lost 0 bases and 5 bases respectively, with 8 bases between them. Germline V gene lookup returns CDR1 SGDLS and CDR2 YYNGEE. This CDR3 contains 13 residues.

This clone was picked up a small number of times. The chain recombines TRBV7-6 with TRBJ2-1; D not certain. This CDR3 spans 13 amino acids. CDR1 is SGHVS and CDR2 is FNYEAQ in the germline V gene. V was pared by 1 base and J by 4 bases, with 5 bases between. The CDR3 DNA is TGTGCCAGCAGCTTAGATCATTACAATGAGCAGTTCTTC. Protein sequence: CASSLDHYNEQFF.

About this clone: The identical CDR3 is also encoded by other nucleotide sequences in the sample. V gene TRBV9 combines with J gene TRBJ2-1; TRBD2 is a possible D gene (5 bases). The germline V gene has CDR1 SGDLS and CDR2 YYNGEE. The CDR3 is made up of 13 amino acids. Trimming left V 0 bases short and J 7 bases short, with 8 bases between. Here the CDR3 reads CASSVGSGNEQFF. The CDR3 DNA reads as TGTGCCAGCAGCGTAGGATCGGGGAATGAGCAGTTCTTC.

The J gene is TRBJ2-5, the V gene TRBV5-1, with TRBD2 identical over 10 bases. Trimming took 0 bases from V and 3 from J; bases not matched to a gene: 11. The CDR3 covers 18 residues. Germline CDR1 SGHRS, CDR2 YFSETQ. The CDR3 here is CASSLGLAGARREETQYF. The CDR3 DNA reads TGCGCCAGCAGCTTGGGGCTAGCGGGGGCGAGGAGGGAAGAGACCCAGTACTTC.

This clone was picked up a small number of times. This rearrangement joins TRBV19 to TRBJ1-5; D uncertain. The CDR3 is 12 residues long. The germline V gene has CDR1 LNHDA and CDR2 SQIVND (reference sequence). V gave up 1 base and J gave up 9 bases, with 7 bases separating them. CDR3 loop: CASSIGRGPQHF. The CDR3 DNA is TGTGCCAGTAGTATAGGACGTGGGCCCCAGCATTTT.

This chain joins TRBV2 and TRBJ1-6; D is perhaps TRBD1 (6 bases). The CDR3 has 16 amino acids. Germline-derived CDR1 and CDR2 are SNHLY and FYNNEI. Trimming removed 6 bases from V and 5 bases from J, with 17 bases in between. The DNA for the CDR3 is TGTGCCAGCAGACAGGGTGGCCAATATGATAATTCACCCCTCCACTTT. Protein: CASRQGGQYDNSPLHF.

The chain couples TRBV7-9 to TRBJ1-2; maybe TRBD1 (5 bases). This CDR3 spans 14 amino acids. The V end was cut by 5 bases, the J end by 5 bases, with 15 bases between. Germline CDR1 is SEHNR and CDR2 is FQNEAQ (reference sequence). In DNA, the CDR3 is TGTGCCAGCAGCCAAACGGGACTGGTGTATGGCTACACCTTC. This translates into CASSQTGLVYGYTF.

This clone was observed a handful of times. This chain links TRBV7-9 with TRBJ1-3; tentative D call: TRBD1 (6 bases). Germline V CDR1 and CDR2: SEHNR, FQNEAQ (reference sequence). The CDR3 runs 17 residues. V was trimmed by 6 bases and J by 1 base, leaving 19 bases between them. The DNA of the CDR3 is TGTGCCAGCAGGACGAGGGGGGTCGACCCATCTGGAAACACCATATATTTT. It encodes CASRTRGVDPSGNTIYF. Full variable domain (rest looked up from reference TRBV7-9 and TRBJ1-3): DTGVSQNPRHKITKRGQNVTFRCDPISEHNRLYWYRQTLGQGPEFLTYFQNEAQLEKSRLLSDRFSAERPKGSFSTLEIQRTEQGDSAMYLCASRTRGVDPSGNTIYFGEGSWLTVV.

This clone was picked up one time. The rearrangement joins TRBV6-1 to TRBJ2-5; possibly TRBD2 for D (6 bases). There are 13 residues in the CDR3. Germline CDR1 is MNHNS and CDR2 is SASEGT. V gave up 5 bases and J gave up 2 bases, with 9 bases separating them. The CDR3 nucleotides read TGTGCCAGCAGTACGGACTATCAAGAGACCCAGTACTTC. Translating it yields CASSTDYQETQYF.

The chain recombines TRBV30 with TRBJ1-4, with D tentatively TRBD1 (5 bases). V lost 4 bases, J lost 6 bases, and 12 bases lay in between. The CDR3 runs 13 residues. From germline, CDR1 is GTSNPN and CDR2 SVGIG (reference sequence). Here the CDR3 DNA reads TGTGCCTGGACGGGGGTTGCGGATGAAAAACTGTTTTTT. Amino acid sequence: CAWTGVADEKLFF.

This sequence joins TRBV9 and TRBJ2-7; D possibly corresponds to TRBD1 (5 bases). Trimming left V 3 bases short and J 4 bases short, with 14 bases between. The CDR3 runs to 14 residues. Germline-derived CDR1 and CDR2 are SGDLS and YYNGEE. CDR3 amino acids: CASSAGYLPYEQYF. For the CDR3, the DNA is TGTGCCAGCAGCGCAGGGTATTTACCTTACGAGCAGTACTTC.